This T cell receptor beta chain is drawn from a study of blood T cell repertoires in COVID-19. Study-wide context: COVID-19 samples from acute and convalescent phases originated in the United States, Italy and Spain. T cells, B-cell-depleted T cells, or PBMCs supplied cDNA or gDNA.

In the original analysis: Amplifying reference gene primers gave estimates of nucleated cell counts. Some clones are missing from TCRdb's copy, which holds only in-frame ones; the method was immunoSEQ multiplex PCR. The V and J calls and clone size were taken over from that table, and D and trimming were inferred from the DNA. The repertoire holds a few hundred thousand clones, about 87% seen once, with approximately 6.2% in the top ten. The CDR3 sequence is 15 residues long. Per the germline V gene, CDR1 is GTSNPN and CDR2 is SVGIG (reference sequence). J lost 5 bases, V lost 2 bases, and 10 bases had no gene match.

The TCR originated in a man aged 55 to 70 who had recovered from COVID-19. Sequencing was done on a sample of peripheral blood. The rearrangement links TRBV30 to TRBJ2-5, with 8 bases lining up with TRBD2. The CDR3 protein is CAWSLNGGAGETQYF. CDR3 bases: TGTGCCTGGAGTCTTAACGGGGGGGCCGGCGAGACCCAGTACTTC.